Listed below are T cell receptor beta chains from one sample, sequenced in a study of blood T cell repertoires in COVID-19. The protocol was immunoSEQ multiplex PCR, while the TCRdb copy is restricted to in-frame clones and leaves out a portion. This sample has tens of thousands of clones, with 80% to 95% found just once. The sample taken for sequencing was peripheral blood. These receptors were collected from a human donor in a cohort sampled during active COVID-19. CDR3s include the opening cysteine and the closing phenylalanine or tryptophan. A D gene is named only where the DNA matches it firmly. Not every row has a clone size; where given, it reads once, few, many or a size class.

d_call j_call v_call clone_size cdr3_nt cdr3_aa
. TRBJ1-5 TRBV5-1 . TGCGCCAGCAGGGTTCTACCCGAAGACAGTGGGATACAGCCCCAGCATTTT CASRVLPEDSGIQPQHF
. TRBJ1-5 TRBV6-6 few TGTGCCAGCAGACGAGACCAGGGGTTAGGCAGCAATCAGCCCCAGCATTTT CASRRDQGLGSNQPQHF
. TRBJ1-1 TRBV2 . TGTGCCAGCAGGGAAGGTCGGAGCACTGAAGCTTTCTTT CASREGRSTEAFF
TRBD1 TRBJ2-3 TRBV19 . TGTGCCAGTAGTTTGGTACAGGGGATTAGCACAGATACGCAGTATTTT CASSLVQGISTDTQYF
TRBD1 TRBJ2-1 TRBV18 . TGTGCCAGCTCTCCGGGACAGGGGGCGAGTGATGAGCAGTTCTTC CASSPGQGASDEQFF
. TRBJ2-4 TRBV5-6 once TGTGCCAGCAGCTTTAACATGAACATTCAGTACTTC CASSFNMNIQYF
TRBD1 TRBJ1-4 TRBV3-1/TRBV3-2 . TGTGCCAGCAGCCAAGTGGGCCGGGACAGAGCTGAAAAACTGTTTTTT CASSQVGRDRAEKLFF
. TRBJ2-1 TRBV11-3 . TGTGCCAGCAGCTTGGGATCCGGGATTGAGCAGTTCTTC CASSLGSGIEQFF
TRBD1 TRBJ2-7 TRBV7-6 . TGTGCCAGCAGCTTAGGACAGGGAAGGGAGCAGTACTTC CASSLGQGREQYF
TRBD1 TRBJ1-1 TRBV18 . TGTGCCAGCTCACCAGAGGTGACAGGGGGGAACACTGAAGCTTTCTTT CASSPEVTGGNTEAFF
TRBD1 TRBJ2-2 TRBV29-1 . TGCAGCATACGACTGGGACAGGGAAACACCGGGGAGCTGTTTTTT CSIRLGQGNTGELFF
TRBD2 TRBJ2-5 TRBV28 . TGTGCCAGCAGTCCCGGGACTATACAAGAGACCCAGTACTTC CASSPGTIQETQYF
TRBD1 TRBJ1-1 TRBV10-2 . TGCGCCAGCGGGCAGGGGGCCCAAGCCACTGAAGCTTTCTTT CASGQGAQATEAFF
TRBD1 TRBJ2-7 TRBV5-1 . TGCGCCAGCAGCTTGGGATCGGGACAGCCGGGTAACGAGCAGTACTTC CASSLGSGQPGNEQYF
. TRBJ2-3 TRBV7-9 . TGTGCCAGCGAGAGAAGTGGGACTGCCCGCACAGATACGCAGTATTTT CASERSGTARTDTQYF
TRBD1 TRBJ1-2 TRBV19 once TGTGCCAGCACCCCGGGACAGGCGATCTATGGCTACACCTTC CASTPGQAIYGYTF
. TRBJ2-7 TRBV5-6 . TGTGCCAGCAGCTCGCGGGCCTACGAGCAGTACTTC CASSSRAYEQYF
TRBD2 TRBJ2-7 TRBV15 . TGTGCCACCAGCCCAGTTAGCGGGGGGGTCTACGAGCAGTACTTC CATSPVSGGVYEQYF
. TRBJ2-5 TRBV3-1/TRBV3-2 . TGTGCCAGCAGCCAAGGAGTCCCGGGTGGAGAGACCCAGTACTTC CASSQGVPGGETQYF
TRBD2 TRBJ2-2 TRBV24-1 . TGTGCCACCAGTGACCAGACCGCATGGGGGGGGACGGACACCGGGGAGCTGTTTTTT CATSDQTAWGGTDTGELFF
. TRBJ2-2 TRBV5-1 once TGCGCCAGCAGCTTGGGGGGATCGGGGATCGGGGAGCTGTTTTTT CASSLGGSGIGELFF
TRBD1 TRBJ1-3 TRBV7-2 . TGTGCCAGCAGCTTAGCGACAGGGGCTGGAAACACCATATATTTT CASSLATGAGNTIYF
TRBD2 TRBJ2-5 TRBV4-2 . TGTGCCAGCAGCCAGGGTCCGGGGGGGGGCCCAGAGACCCAGTACTTC CASSQGPGGGPETQYF
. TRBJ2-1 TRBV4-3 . TGCGCCAGCAGCCAAGCGGGCGGGGCCTACAATGAGCAGTTCTTC CASSQAGGAYNEQFF
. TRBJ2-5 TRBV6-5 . TGTGCCAGCACAGAAGAGACCCAGTACTTC CASTEETQYF
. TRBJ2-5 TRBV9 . TGTGCCAGCAGCGTAGCCGGGGGTTCAGAGACCCAGTACTTC CASSVAGGSETQYF
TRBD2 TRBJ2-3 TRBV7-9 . TGTGCCAGCAGCGCCGGGCGGGGGTTCACAGATACGCAGTATTTT CASSAGRGFTDTQYF
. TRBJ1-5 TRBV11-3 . TGTGCCAGCAGCTTAAGTTCGGGAGAGGGCAATCAGCCCCAGCATTTT CASSLSSGEGNQPQHF
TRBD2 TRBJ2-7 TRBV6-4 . TGTGCCAGCAGTGGGGCTAGCGGGCACGAGCAGTACTTC CASSGASGHEQYF
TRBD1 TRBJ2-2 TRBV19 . TGTGCCAGTATAAGGGGGACAGTGAACACCGGGGAGCTGTTTTTT CASIRGTVNTGELFF
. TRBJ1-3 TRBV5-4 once TGTGCCAGCAGCGTCGCGGGGCAAACTGGAAACACCATATATTTT CASSVAGQTGNTIYF
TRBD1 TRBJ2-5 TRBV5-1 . TGCGCCAGCAGCCAACAAGCTGCGGGACAGGGTGAGACCCAGTACTTC CASSQQAAGQGETQYF
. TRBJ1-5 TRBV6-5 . TGTGCCAGCAGTCAGGGCCGTAATCAGCCCCAGCATTTT CASSQGRNQPQHF
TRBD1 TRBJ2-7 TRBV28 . TGTGCCAGCAGGGCCTCCGGGACAGGGTTTCTCGGAGAGCAGTACTTC CASRASGTGFLGEQYF
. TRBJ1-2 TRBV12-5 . TGTGCTAGTGGCCATAACTATGGCTACACCTTC CASGHNYGYTF
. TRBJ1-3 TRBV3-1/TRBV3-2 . TGTGCCAGCAGCGCCAGTCAGGGGAGAGGGGACACCATATATTTT CASSASQGRGDTIYF
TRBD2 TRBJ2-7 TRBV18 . TGTGCCAGCTCACACTCTCCGGGGGGACTCTCTACCTACGAGCAGTACTTC CASSHSPGGLSTYEQYF
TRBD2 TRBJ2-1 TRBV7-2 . TGTGCCAGCGCGTCTAGCGGGGGGTTGGAGAAGCAGTTCTTC CASASSGGLEKQFF
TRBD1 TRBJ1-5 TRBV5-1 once TGCGCCAGCAGCCCGGCGGGACAGGGGGCACAGCCCCAGCATTTT CASSPAGQGAQPQHF
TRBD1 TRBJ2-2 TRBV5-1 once TGCGCCAGCAGCCCAGGGGGAACCGCGAACACCGGGGAGCTGTTTTTT CASSPGGTANTGELFF
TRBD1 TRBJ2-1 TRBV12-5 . TGTGCTAGTGGTCCTAGGCGGGACAGGGCAATTGAGCAGTTCTTC CASGPRRDRAIEQFF
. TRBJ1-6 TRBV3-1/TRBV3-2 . TGTGCCAGCACCGGACTGCTTGCCTTCGCCCTCCACTTT CASTGLLAFALHF
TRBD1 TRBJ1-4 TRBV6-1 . TGTGCCAGCAGTGAAGCGTGGGACAGGGAACTGTTTTTT CASSEAWDRELFF
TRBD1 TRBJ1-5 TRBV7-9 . TGTGCCAGCAGCTTGGGACAGGGCGAATCCTGGGGCAATCAGCCCCAGCATTTT CASSLGQGESWGNQPQHF
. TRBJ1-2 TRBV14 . TGTGCCAGCAGCCAAGATGCGGTTGTTGGGTATGGCTACACCTTC CASSQDAVVGYGYTF
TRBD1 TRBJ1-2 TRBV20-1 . TGCAGTGCTAGTCCTACAGGGGGGAACTATGGCTACACCTTC CSASPTGGNYGYTF
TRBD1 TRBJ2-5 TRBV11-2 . TGTGCCAGCAGCGCTCGAGGACAGGGGGCAATCGAGACCCAGTACTTC CASSARGQGAIETQYF
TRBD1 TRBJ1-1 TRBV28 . TGTGCCAGCAGTTCCCGGATAGACAGGGGGAACACTGAAGCTTTCTTT CASSSRIDRGNTEAFF
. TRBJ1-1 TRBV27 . TGTGCCAGCAGTGCTGAACAGGGGAACACTGAAGCTTTCTTT CASSAEQGNTEAFF
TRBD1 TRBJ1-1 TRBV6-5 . TGTGCCAGCAGTCCCCCAGGGGGCCGGGGGACTGAAGCTTTCTTT CASSPPGGRGTEAFF
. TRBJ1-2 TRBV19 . TGTGCCACCACAGGAGTCAGAAATGGCTACACCTTC CATTGVRNGYTF
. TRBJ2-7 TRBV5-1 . TGCGCCAGCAGTACAGCTTCCTACGAGCAGTACTTC CASSTASYEQYF
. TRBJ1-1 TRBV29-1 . TGCAGCGTTGGGGAGCCGGGGGGGGCTTTCTTT CSVGEPGGAFF